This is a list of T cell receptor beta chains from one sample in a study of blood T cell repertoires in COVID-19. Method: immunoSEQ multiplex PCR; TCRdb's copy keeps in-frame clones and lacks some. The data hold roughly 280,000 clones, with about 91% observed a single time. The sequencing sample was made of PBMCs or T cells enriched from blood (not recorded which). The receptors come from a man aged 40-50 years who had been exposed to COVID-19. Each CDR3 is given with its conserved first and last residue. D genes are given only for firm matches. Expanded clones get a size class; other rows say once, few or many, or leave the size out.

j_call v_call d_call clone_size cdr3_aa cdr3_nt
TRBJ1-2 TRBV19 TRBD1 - CASSSRQGRSYGYTF TGTGCCAGTAGTAGCCGACAGGGTCGAAGCTATGGCTACACCTTC
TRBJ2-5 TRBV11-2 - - CASSARQLQETQYF TGTGCCAGCAGCGCCCGACAGTTACAAGAGACCCAGTACTTC
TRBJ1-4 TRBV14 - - CASSPRQRGDEKLFF TGTGCCAGCAGCCCCCGACAGCGCGGAGATGAAAAACTGTTTTTT
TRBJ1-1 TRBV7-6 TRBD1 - CASSSPDRGVTEAFF TGTGCCAGCAGCTCCCCAGACAGGGGAGTCACTGAAGCTTTCTTT
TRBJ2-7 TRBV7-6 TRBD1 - CASSSPVGQGSYEQYF TGTGCCAGCAGCTCACCAGTGGGACAGGGTTCCTACGAGCAGTACTTC
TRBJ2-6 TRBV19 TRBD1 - CASSTQSRGRRYSGANVLTF TGTGCCAGTAGTACCCAGAGCAGGGGGCGGCGGTACTCTGGGGCCAACGTCCTGACTTTC
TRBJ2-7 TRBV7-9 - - CASSSPDSYSYEQYF TGTGCCAGCAGCAGCCCTGACTCCTACTCCTACGAGCAGTACTTC
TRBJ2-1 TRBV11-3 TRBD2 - CASSPRDYEQFF TGTGCCAGCAGCCCCCGGGACTACGAGCAGTTCTTC
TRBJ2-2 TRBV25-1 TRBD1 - CASLDAGQGNTGELFF TGTGCCAGTCTCGACGCCGGACAGGGGAACACCGGGGAGCTGTTTTTT
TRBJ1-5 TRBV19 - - CASRNGQGGNQPQHF TGTGCCAGTAGAAACGGGCAGGGCGGCAATCAGCCCCAGCATTTT
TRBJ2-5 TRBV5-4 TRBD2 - CASSLGGRARETQYF TGTGCCAGCAGCTTGGGCGGGAGGGCCAGGGAGACCCAGTACTTC
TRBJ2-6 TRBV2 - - CASSLGGPGANVLTF TGTGCCAGCAGCTTAGGTGGGCCTGGGGCCAACGTCCTGACTTTC
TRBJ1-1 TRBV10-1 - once CASSESAKNTEAFF TGCGCCAGCAGTGAGTCAGCCAAGAACACTGAAGCTTTCTTT
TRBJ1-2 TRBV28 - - CASSSLGARGGYGYTF TGTGCCAGCAGTTCCCTTGGGGCTCGGGGGGGCTATGGCTACACCTTC
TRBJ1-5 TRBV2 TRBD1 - CASRDRERYQPQHF TGTGCCAGCAGGGACAGGGAGAGGTATCAGCCCCAGCATTTT
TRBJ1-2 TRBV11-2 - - CASSPLEGGYTF TGTGCCAGCAGCCCCCTCGAGGGCGGCTACACCTTC
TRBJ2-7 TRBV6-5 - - CASSFQGYEQYF TGTGCCAGCAGTTTTCAGGGGTACGAGCAGTACTTC
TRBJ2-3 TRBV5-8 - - CASSLVAVPGTDTQYF TGTGCCAGCAGCTTGGTTGCGGTACCAGGCACAGATACGCAGTATTTT
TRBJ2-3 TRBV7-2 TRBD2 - CASSLAGGPTDTQYF TGTGCCAGCAGCTTAGCGGGAGGGCCCACAGATACGCAGTATTTT
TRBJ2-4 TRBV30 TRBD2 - CAWSEAGSAKNIQYF TGTGCCTGGAGTGAAGCGGGGTCAGCCAAAAACATTCAGTACTTC
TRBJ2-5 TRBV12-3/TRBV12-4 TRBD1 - CASRQGQETQYF TGTGCCAGCAGACAGGGGCAAGAGACCCAGTACTTC
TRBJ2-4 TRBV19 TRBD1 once CASSIYDRDGKNIQYF TGTGCCAGTAGTATTTACGACAGGGACGGCAAAAACATTCAGTACTTC
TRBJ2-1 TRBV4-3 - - CASRPRRGGFYNEQFF TGCGCCAGCAGACCCCGAAGGGGAGGATTCTACAATGAGCAGTTCTTC
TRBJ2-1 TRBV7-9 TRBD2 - CASTPSGLASEQFF TGTGCCAGCACTCCATCGGGACTAGCATCTGAGCAGTTCTTC
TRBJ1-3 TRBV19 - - CASSPGHSGNTIYF TGTGCCAGTAGTCCCGGACATTCTGGAAACACCATATATTTT
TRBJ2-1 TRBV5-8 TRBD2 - CASTRGLAGWAYNEQFF TGTGCCAGCACTAGGGGACTAGCGGGTTGGGCGTACAATGAGCAGTTCTTC
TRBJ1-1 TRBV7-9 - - CASSLEVGEWDTEAFF TGTGCCAGCAGCTTAGAGGTCGGGGAATGGGACACTGAAGCTTTCTTT
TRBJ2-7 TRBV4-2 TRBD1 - CASSQDAQGAYEQYF TGTGCCAGCAGCCAAGATGCACAGGGGGCTTACGAGCAGTACTTC
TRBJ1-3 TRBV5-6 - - CASSFSTASGNTIYF TGTGCCAGCAGCTTCTCAACAGCCTCTGGAAACACCATATATTTT
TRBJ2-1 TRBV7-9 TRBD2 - CASSDIVEREEQFF TGTGCCAGCAGCGACATCGTTGAGCGGGAGGAGCAGTTCTTC
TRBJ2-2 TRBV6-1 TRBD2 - CASSETGLAGYTGELFF TGTGCCAGCAGTGAAACGGGACTAGCGGGTTACACCGGGGAGCTGTTTTTT
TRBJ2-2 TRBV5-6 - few CASSLFVATGELFF TGTGCCAGCAGCTTGTTTGTGGCAACCGGGGAGCTGTTTTTT
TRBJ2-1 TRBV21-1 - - CASSKQGQTRTSEHNEQFF TGTGCCAGCAGCAAACAGGGTCAAACCAGGACTAGCGAACACAATGAGCAGTTCTTC
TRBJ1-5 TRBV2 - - CASNKEGLHQPQHF TGTGCCAGCAACAAGGAGGGGTTGCATCAGCCCCAGCATTTT
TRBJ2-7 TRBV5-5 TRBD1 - CASGRQGATYEQYF TGTGCCAGCGGCCGACAGGGGGCGACCTACGAGCAGTACTTC
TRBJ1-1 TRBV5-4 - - CASSSRQLEAFF TGTGCCAGCAGCAGCAGACAGTTGGAAGCTTTCTTT
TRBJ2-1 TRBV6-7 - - CASSYLGSSGSYNEQFF TGTGCCAGCAGTTACCTGGGAAGTAGCGGCTCCTACAATGAGCAGTTCTTC
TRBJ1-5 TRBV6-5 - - CASTTGVGRQPQHF TGTGCCAGCACAACGGGGGTTGGTCGTCAGCCCCAGCATTTT
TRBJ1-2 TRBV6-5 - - CASFTANYGYTF TGTGCCAGCTTCACAGCTAACTATGGCTACACCTTC
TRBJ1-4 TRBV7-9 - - CASSLAEVINEKLFF TGTGCCAGCAGCTTAGCGGAGGTCATTAATGAAAAACTGTTTTTT
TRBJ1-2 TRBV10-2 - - CASSESGGLPGYTF TGCGCCAGCAGTGAGTCGGGCGGGCTTCCTGGCTACACCTTC
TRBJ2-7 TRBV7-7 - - CASSLLHSAFRSYEQYF TGTGCTAGCAGCTTACTACACAGTGCCTTCAGGTCCTACGAGCAGTACTTC
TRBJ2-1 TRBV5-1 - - CASSLVTGFREDEQFF TGCGCCAGCAGCTTGGTAACAGGGTTTAGGGAAGATGAGCAGTTCTTC
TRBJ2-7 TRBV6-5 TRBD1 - CASSRGQATFYEQYF TGTGCCAGCAGTAGGGGACAGGCGACCTTCTACGAGCAGTACTTC
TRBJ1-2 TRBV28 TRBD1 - CASSFNRGGGYTF TGTGCCAGCAGTTTCAACAGGGGTGGTGGCTACACCTTC
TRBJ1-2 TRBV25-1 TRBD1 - CASSEYTGEIDTF TGTGCCAGCAGTGAATACACAGGGGAAATTGACACCTTC
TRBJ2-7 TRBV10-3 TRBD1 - CAISQKPGTARRDEQYF TGTGCCATCAGCCAAAAACCCGGGACAGCGAGGCGGGACGAGCAGTACTTC
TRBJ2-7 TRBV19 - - CASSMTQAVEQYF TGTGCCAGTAGTATGACTCAAGCGGTCGAGCAGTACTTC
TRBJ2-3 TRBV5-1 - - CASSLLGSPGTDTQYF TGCGCCAGCAGCTTGTTAGGCAGTCCGGGGACAGATACGCAGTATTTT
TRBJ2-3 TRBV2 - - CASRALATDTQYF TGTGCCAGCAGGGCTCTAGCGACAGATACGCAGTATTTT
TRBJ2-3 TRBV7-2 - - CASSLGLADTQYF TGTGCCAGCAGCTTAGGCCTAGCAGATACGCAGTATTTT